A selection of T cell receptor beta chains follows, all from one sample in a study of blood T cell repertoires in COVID-19. Clones were sequenced by immunoSEQ multiplex PCR, and TCRdb holds only the in-frame ones, with some missing. This sample carries 200,000 to 250,000 clones, roughly 87% of them seen once, and the ten largest clones take around 12%. The sequencing sample was made of peripheral blood. The receptors stem from a young woman who had recovered from COVID-19. Both conserved end residues are part of each CDR3. Fields, in order: CDR3 protein, V gene, CDR3 length.

CDR3aa: CASSYSPGNTDTQYF
v_gene: TRBV6-6
len: 15

CDR3aa: CATSREGSGNTIYF
v_gene: TRBV15
len: 14

CDR3aa: CASSYTHRDGYTF
v_gene: TRBV6-5
len: 13

CDR3aa: CASSHDRLNTEAFF
v_gene: TRBV5-4
len: 14

CDR3aa: CAIKGTGVNTEAFF
v_gene: TRBV10-3
len: 14

CDR3aa: CASSSLAGVYEQYF
v_gene: TRBV11-2
len: 14

CDR3aa: CSVSGGFQETQYF
v_gene: TRBV29-1
len: 13

CDR3aa: CASSLGVAGGPAETQYF
v_gene: TRBV7-9
len: 17

CDR3aa: CASSIGTSGGEDTQYF
v_gene: TRBV5-1
len: 16

CDR3aa: CASIRSENTGELFF
v_gene: TRBV2
len: 14

CDR3aa: CASSDPTGALTEAFF
v_gene: TRBV25-1
len: 15

CDR3aa: CASNRDPRVSYEQYF
v_gene: TRBV9
len: 15

CDR3aa: CASSPGTGTEAFF
v_gene: TRBV18
len: 13

CDR3aa: CASSTSGAPYEQYF
v_gene: TRBV11-2
len: 14

CDR3aa: CASSSRDRRWNTEAFF
v_gene: TRBV6-5
len: 16

CDR3aa: CASNLGQGRYNEQFF
v_gene: TRBV5-1
len: 15

CDR3aa: CASSASTGIRNEQFF
v_gene: TRBV9
len: 15

CDR3aa: CASSIGGEQFF
v_gene: TRBV19
len: 11

CDR3aa: CASSYWDTFTEAFF
v_gene: TRBV6-5
len: 14

CDR3aa: CAWSADSNTEAFF
v_gene: TRBV30
len: 13

CDR3aa: CASSLLLAGTNTGELFF
v_gene: TRBV13
len: 17

CDR3aa: CASSQGELAAYTQYF
v_gene: TRBV3-1/TRBV3-2
len: 15

CDR3aa: CVRSLVGATDRLFEQYF
v_gene: TRBV7-5
len: 17

CDR3aa: CSIRGTGATGELFF
v_gene: TRBV29-1
len: 14

CDR3aa: CASSLGRLNTEAFF
v_gene: TRBV6-6
len: 14

CDR3aa: CATSGRTSGRFNEQFF
v_gene: TRBV24-1
len: 16

CDR3aa: CASPLLVNTEAFF
v_gene: TRBV18
len: 13

CDR3aa: CASSNQVSGNTIYF
v_gene: TRBV6-5
len: 14

CDR3aa: CASSPTASERARQYF
v_gene: TRBV5-1
len: 15

CDR3aa: CASSPRRLAGSYEQYF
v_gene: TRBV9
len: 16

CDR3aa: CASSLEGAGELFF
v_gene: TRBV11-2
len: 13

CDR3aa: CASSYPRSGAPQETQYF
v_gene: TRBV6-2/TRBV6-3
len: 17

CDR3aa: CASSLGTGGLNEQYF
v_gene: TRBV11-2
len: 15